This T cell receptor beta chain emerged from a study of cytomegalovirus exposure and HLA in healthy donors. The wider study: A prior analysis found around 110 million unique TCR beta sequences from 170 million or so T cells. An early data release held 70 million to 90 million unique TCRs from HLA-typed donors. Study-wide results and caveats: A later analysis by the authors found several of the most significant clusters apparently linked to common viral pathogens. Analyzed later, association rates of TCRs varied across HLA loci, with DRB1 most and HLA-C fewest.

The PCR contained 60 Vbeta and 13 Jbeta primers. TCRdb's copy holds only in-frame clones and misses some; the assay was immunoSEQ multiplex PCR. There are 150,000 to 160,000 clones in the sample; about 85% occur only once, and roughly 7.7% lies in the top ten. The V gene's germline CDR1 is GTSNPN and CDR2 SVGIG (reference sequence). The CDR3 is made up of 12 amino acids. V lost 0 bases to trimming and J lost 10 bases; unmatched junction nucleotides: 3. A word on this clone: Its antigen is still unknown.

V is TRBV30 and J is TRBJ1-2; 9 bases match TRBD1. Sequencing used PBMCs. The receptor comes from a man younger than 40 in good health and CMV-seropositive. The CDR3 region has the DNA TGTGCCTGGAGTGTGGACAGGGGCGCCTACACCTTC. Residues: CAWSVDRGAYTF. Filled out from reference TRBV30 and TRBJ1-2, the complete variable domain reads SQTIHQWPATLVQPVGSPLSLECTVEGTSNPNLYWYRQAAGRGLQLLFYSVGIGQISSEVPQNLSASRPQDRQFILSSKKLLLSDSGFYLCAWSVDRGAYTFGSGTRLTVV.